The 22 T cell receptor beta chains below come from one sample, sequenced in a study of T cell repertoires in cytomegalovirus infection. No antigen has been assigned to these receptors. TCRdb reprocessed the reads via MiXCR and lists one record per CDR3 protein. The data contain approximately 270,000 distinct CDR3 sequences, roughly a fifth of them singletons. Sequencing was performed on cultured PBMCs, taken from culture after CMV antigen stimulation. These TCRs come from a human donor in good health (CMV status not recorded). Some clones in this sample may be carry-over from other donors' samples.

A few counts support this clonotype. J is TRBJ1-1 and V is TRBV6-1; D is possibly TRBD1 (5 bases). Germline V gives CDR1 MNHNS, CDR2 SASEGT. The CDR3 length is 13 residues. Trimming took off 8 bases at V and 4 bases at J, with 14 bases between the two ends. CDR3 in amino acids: CASWWGGFTEAFF. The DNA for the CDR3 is TGTGCCAGCTGGTGGGGGGGGTTCACTGAAGCTTTCTTT.

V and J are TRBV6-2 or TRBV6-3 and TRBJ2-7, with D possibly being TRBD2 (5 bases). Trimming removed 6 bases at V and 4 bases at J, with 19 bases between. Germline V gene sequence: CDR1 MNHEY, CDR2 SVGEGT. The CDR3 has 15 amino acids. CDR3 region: CASSHPGRGPYEQYF. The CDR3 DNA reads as TGTGCCAGCAGCCACCCTGGACGAGGGCCATACGAGCAGTACTTC.

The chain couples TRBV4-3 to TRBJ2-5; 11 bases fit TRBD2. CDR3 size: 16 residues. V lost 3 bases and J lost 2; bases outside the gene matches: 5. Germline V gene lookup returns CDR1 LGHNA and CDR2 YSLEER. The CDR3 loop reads CASSHPSGRSQETQYF. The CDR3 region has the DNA TGCGCCAGCAGCCACCCTAGCGGGAGGAGTCAAGAGACCCAGTACTTC.

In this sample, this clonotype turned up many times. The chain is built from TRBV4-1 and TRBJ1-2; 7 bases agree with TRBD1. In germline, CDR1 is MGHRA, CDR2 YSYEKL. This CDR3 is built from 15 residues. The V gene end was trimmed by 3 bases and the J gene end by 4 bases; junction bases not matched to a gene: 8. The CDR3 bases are TGCGCCAGCAGCCAGCACCAGGGGGAACTCTATGGCTACACCTTC. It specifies CASSQHQGELYGYTF.

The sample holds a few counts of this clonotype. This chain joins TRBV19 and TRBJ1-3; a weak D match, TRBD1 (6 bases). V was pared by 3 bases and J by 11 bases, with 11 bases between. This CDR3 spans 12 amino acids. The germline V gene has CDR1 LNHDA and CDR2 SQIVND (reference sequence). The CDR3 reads CASSMGYRAIYF. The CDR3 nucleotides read TGTGCCAGTAGTATGGGGTACAGGGCCATATATTTT.

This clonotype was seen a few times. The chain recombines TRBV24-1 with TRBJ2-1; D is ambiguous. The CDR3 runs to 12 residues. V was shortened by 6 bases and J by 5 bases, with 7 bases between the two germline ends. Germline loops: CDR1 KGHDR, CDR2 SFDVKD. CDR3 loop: CATSYKHNEQFF. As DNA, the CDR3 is TGTGCCACCAGTTATAAACACAATGAGCAGTTCTTC.

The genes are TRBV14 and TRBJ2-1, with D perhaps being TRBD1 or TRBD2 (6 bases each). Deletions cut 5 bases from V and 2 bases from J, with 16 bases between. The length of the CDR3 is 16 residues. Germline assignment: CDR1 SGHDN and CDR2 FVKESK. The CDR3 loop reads CASSGQGTYTYNEQFF. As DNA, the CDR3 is TGTGCCAGCAGCGGTCAGGGGACTTATACCTACAATGAGCAGTTCTTC.

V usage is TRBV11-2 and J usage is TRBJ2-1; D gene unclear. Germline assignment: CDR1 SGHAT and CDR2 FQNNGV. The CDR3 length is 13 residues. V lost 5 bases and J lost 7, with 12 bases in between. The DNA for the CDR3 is TGTGCCAGCAGCCTTGCACATCGAAATGAGCAGTTCTTC. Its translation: CASSLAHRNEQFF.

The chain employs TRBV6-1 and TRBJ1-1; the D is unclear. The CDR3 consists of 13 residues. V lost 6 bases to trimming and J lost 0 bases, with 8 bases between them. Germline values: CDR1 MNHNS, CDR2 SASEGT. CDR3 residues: CASSRSLNTEAFF. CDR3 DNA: TGTGCCAGCAGCCGCAGTTTGAACACTGAAGCTTTCTTT.

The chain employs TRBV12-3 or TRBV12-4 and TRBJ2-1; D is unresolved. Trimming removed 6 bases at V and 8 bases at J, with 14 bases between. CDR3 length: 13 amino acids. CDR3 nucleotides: TGTGCCAGCAGCCCCGAACCTATCCATGAGCAGTTCTTC. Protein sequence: CASSPEPIHEQFF.

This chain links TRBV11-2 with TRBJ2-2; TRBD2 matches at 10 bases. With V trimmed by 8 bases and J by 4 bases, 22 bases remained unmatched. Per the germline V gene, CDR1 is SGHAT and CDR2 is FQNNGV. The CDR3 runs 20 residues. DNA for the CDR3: TGTGCCAGCCAGCTTAGGGTCGTGGCTAGCGGGAGCGGTCGCACCGGGGAGCTGTTTTTT. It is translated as CASQLRVVASGSGRTGELFF. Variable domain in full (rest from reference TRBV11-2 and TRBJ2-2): EAGVAQSPRYKIIEKRQSVAFWCNPISGHATLYWYQQILGQGPKLLIQFQNNGVVDDSQLPKDRFSAERLKGVDSTLKIQPAKLEDSAVYLCASQLRVVASGSGRTGELFFGEGSRLTVL.

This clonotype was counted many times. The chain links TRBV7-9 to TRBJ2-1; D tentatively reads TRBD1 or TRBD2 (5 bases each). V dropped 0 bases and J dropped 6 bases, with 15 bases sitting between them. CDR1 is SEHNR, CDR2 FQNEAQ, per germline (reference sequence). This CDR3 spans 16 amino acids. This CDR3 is CASSLAGDPRRNEQFF. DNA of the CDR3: TGTGCCAGCAGCTTAGCGGGGGACCCTCGGCGCAATGAGCAGTTCTTC.

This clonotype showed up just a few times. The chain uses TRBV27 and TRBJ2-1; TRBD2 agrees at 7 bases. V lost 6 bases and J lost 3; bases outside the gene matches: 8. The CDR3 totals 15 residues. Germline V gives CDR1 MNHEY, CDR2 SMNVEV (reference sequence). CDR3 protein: CASRKGGGLYNEQFF. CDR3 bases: TGTGCCAGCAGAAAGGGCGGGGGTCTCTACAATGAGCAGTTCTTC.

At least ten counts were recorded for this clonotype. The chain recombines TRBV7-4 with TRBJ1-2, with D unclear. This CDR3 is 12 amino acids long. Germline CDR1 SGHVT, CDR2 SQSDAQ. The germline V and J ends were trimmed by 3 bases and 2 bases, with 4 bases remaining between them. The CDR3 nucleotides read TGTGCCAGCAGCTTGGGGAACTATGGCTACACCTTC. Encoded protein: CASSLGNYGYTF. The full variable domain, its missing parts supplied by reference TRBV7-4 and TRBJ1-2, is GAGVSQSPRYKVAKRGRDVALRCDSISGHVTLYWYRQTLGQGSEVLTYSQSDAQRDKSGRPSGRFSAERPERSVSTLKIQRTEQGDSAVYLCASSLGNYGYTFGSGTRLTVV.

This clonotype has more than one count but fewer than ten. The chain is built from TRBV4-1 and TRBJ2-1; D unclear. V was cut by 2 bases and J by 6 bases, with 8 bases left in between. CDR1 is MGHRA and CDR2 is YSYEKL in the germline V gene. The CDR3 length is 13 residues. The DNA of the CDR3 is TGCGCCAGCAGCCAACAAAATCCCAATGAGCAGTTCTTC. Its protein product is CASSQQNPNEQFF.

The DNA for the CDR3 is TGCGCCAGCAGCGAGGGTTCGGGGACTAGCCACAATGAGCAGTTCTTC. Translated: CASSEGSGTSHNEQFF. The chain has TRBV5-1 and TRBJ2-1; 9 bases map to TRBD2. V dropped 4 bases and J dropped 5; count of bases not matched to a gene: 10. The CDR3 sequence is 16 residues long. CDR1 SGHRS and CDR2 YFSETQ come from the germline V gene.

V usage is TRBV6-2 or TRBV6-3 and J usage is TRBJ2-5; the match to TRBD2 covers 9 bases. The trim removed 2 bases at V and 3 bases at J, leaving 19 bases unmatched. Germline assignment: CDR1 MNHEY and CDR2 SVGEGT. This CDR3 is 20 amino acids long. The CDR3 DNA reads TGTGCCAGCAGTTACCCAGTCCTATTCGATGCTAGCGGGAATGAAGAGACCCAGTACTTC. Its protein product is CASSYPVLFDASGNEETQYF.

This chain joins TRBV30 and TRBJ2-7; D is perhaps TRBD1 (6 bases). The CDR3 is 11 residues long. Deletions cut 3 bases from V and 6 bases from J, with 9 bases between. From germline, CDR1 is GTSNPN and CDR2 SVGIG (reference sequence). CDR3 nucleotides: TGTGCCTGGAGCGGGACATCCGAGCAGTACTTC. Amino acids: CAWSGTSEQYF.

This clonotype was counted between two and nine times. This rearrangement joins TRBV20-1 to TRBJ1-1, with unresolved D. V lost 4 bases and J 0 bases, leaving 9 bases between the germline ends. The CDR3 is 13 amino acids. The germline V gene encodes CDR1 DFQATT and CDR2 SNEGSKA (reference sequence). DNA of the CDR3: TGCAGTGCTACCCGGAACGTGAACACTGAAGCTTTCTTT. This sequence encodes CSATRNVNTEAFF.

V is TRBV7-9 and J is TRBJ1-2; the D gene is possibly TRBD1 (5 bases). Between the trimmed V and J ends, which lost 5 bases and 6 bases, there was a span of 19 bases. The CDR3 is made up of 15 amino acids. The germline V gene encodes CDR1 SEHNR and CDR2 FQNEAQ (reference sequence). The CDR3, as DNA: TGTGCCAGCAGCCTAAACCCCAGTGGGGGGGATGGCTACACCTTC. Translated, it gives CASSLNPSGGDGYTF.

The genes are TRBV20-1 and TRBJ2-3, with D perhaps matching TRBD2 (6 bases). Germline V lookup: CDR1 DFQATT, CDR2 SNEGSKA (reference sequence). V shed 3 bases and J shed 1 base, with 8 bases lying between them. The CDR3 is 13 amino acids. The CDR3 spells CSASGRGTDTQYF. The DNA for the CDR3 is TGCAGTGCTAGCGGGAGAGGCACAGATACGCAGTATTTT.

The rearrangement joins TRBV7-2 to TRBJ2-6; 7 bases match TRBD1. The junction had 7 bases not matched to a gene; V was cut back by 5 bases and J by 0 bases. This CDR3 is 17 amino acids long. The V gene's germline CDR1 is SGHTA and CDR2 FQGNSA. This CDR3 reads CASSPGQLDSGANVLTF. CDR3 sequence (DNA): TGTGCCAGCAGCCCGGGACAGCTAGACTCTGGGGCCAACGTCCTGACTTTC.